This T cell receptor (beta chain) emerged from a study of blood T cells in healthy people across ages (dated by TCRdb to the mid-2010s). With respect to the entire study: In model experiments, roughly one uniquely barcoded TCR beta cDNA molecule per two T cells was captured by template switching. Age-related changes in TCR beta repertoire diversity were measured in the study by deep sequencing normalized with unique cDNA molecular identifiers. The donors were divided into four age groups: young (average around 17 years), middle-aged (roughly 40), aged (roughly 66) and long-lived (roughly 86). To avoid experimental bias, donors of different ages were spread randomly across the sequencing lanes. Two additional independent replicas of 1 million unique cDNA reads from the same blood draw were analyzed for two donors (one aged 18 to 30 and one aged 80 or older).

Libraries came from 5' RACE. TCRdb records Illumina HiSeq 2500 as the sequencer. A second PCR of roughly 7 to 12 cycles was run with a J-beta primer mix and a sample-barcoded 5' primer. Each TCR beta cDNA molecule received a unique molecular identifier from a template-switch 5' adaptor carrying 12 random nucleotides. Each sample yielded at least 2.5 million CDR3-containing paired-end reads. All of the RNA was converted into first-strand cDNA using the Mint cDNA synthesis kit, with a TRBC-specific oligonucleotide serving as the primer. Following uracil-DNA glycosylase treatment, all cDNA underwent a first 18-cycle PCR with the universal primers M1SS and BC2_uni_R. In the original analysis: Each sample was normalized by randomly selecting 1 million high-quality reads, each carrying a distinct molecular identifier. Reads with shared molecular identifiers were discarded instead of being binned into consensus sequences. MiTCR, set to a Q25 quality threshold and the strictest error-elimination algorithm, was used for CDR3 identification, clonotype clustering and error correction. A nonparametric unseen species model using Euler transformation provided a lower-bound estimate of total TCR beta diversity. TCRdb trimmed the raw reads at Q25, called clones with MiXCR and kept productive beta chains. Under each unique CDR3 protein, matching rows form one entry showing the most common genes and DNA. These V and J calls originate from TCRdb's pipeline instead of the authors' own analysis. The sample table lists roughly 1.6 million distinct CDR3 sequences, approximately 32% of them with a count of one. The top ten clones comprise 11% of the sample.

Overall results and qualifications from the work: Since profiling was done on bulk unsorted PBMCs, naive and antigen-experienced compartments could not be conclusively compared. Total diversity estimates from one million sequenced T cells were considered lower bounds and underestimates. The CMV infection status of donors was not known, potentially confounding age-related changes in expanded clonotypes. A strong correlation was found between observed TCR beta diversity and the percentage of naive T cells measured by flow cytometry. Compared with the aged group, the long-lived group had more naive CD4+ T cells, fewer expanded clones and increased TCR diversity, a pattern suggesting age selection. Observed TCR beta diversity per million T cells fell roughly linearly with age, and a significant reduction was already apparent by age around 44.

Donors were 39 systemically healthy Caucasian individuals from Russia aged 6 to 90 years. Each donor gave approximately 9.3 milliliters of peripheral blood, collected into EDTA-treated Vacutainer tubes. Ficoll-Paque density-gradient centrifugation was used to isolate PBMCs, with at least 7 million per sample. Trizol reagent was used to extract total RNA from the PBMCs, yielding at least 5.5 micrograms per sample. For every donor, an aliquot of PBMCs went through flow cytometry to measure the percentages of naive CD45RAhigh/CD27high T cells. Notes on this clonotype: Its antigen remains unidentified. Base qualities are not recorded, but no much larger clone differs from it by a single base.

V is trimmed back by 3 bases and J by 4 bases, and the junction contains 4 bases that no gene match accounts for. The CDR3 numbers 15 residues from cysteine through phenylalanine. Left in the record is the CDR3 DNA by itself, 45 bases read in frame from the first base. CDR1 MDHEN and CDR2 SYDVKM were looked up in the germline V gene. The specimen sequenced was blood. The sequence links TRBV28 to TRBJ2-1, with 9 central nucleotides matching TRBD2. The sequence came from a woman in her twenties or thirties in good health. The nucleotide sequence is TGTGCCAGCAGTTTCGCGGGAGGGCTTTACAATGAGCAGTTCTTC. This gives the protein CASSFAGGLYNEQFF.